Listed here are 27 T cell receptor beta chains from one sample, sequenced in a study of cytomegalovirus exposure and HLA in healthy donors. Primers for the PCR totalled 60 Vbeta and 13 Jbeta. The method was immunoSEQ multiplex PCR; TCRdb's version includes in-frame clones alone and lacks a portion of them. The data contain roughly 220,000 clones, 80% to 85% of them seen just once; the ten biggest clones take up 2.7%. Sequencing was carried out using PBMCs. The source is a woman between 35 and 50 years old in good health and CMV-seronegative.

The chain employs TRBV27 and TRBJ2-3; possibly TRBD1 for D (5 bases). The CDR3 runs 13 residues. V gave up 4 bases and J gave up 3 bases, with 8 bases separating them. Per the germline V gene, CDR1 is MNHEY and CDR2 is SMNVEV (reference sequence). The CDR3 nucleotides read TGTGCCAGCAGTTCACCAGGGACAGATACGCAGTATTTT. Encoded protein: CASSSPGTDTQYF.

The rearrangement uses TRBV29-1 and TRBJ2-1; D is undetermined. V lost 3 bases and J 5 bases, leaving 11 bases between the germline ends. Germline lookup yields CDR1 SQVTM and CDR2 ANQGSEA. The CDR3 consists of 13 residues. DNA for the CDR3: TGCAGCGTTGAGTTAGCAGTCAACAATGAGCAGTTCTTC. Translating it yields CSVELAVNNEQFF.

The V and J genes are TRBV7-6 and TRBJ2-7, with D perhaps TRBD2 (5 bases). V shed 4 bases and J shed 3 bases, with 10 bases lying between them. From germline, CDR1 is SGHVS and CDR2 FNYEAQ. The CDR3 is 13 amino acids. Here the CDR3 reads CASSSGSYYEQYF. CDR3 in DNA: TGTGCCAGCAGCTCGGGAAGCTACTACGAGCAGTACTTC. Full variable domain (remainder filled in from reference TRBV7-6 and TRBJ2-7): GAGVSQSPRYKVTKRGQDVALRCDPISGHVSLYWYRQALGQGPEFLTYFNYEAQQDKSGLPNDRFSAERPEGSISTLTIQRTEQRDSAMYRCASSSGSYYEQYFGPGTRLTVT.

This clone came up a few times. V gene TRBV2 combines with J gene TRBJ1-2, with D possibly matching TRBD1 (6 bases). Germline V gives CDR1 SNHLY, CDR2 FYNNEI. The CDR3 length is 14 residues. V was pared by 10 bases and J by 7 bases, with 22 bases between. DNA of the CDR3: TGTGCCATCGTAAACCGGGACACCGCCCGTGGCTACACCTTC. Translation gives CAIVNRDTARGYTF. Combining the CDR3 with reference TRBV2 and TRBJ1-2 gives the whole variable domain EPEVTQTPSHQVTQMGQEVILRCVPISNHLYFYWYRQILGQKVEFLVSFYNNEISEKSEIFDDQFSVERPDGSNFTLKIRSTKLEDSAMYFCAIVNRDTARGYTFGSGTRLTVV.

The chain is built from TRBV10-3 and TRBJ2-5; 11 bases match TRBD2. This CDR3 region has 15 residues. In germline, CDR1 is ENHRY, CDR2 SYGVKD. V shed 3 bases and J 4 bases; nucleotides not matched to a gene: 4. The CDR3 sequence: CAISDLGLAAETQYF. For the CDR3, the DNA is TGTGCCATCAGTGATTTGGGACTAGCGGCAGAGACCCAGTACTTC.

This chain links TRBV15 with TRBJ2-1; 9 bases map to TRBD1. The CDR3 consists of 15 residues. J lost 8 bases, V lost 0 bases, and 5 bases had no gene match. Germline lookup yields CDR1 LNHNV and CDR2 YYDKDF (reference sequence). The CDR3 region has the DNA TGTGCCACCAGCAGAGATGGACAGGGGTGGGATGAGCAGTTCTTC. Residues: CATSRDGQGWDEQFF.

This chain links TRBV19 with TRBJ2-2; 10 nucleotides agree with TRBD2. Germline CDR1 reads LNHDA; CDR2 reads SQIVND (reference sequence). The junction had 6 bases not matched to a gene; V was cut back by 3 bases and J by 8 bases. The CDR3 totals 15 residues. The CDR3 is CASSILAGAVGELFF. As DNA, the CDR3 is TGTGCCAGTAGTATCCTAGCGGGAGCGGTGGGGGAGCTGTTTTTT.

This clone has only a few counts. The genes are TRBV2 and TRBJ2-7; 10 nucleotides agree with TRBD2. Trimming took 6 bases from V and 4 from J; bases not matched to a gene: 6. The CDR3 runs 14 residues. CDR1 is SNHLY, CDR2 FYNNEI, per germline. This CDR3 is CASRSASGSYEQYF. CDR3 in DNA: TGTGCCAGCAGGTCGGCTAGCGGGAGTTACGAGCAGTACTTC.

This chain links TRBV7-9 with TRBJ1-5; D unresolved. V lost 5 bases and J 7 bases, leaving 12 bases between the germline ends. The CDR3 totals 13 residues. Germline V gene sequence: CDR1 SEHNR, CDR2 FQNEAQ (reference sequence). The CDR3 region is CASSPIEEQPQHF. Written as DNA, the CDR3 is TGTGCCAGCAGCCCTATTGAGGAGCAGCCCCAGCATTTT.

The genes are TRBV5-5 and TRBJ1-2; D perhaps matches TRBD1 (5 bases). The CDR3 contains 16 residues. Between the trimmed V and J ends, which lost 1 base and 2 bases, there was a span of 15 bases. Per germline, CDR1 SGHKS and CDR2 YYEKEE (reference sequence). As DNA, the CDR3 is TGTGCCAGCAGCTTGTATACAGGCCCTGTAAACTATGGCTACACCTTC. Protein: CASSLYTGPVNYGYTF.

The V and J genes are TRBV27 and TRBJ2-2; 8 bases align to TRBD1. CDR3 length equals 14 residues. Germline assignment: CDR1 MNHEY and CDR2 SMNVEV (reference sequence). V lost 6 bases and J lost 7; bases outside the gene matches: 7. The CDR3 loop is CASRLDRAIGELFF. Written as DNA, the CDR3 is TGTGCCAGCAGATTGGACAGGGCGATCGGGGAGCTGTTTTTT.

The rearrangement joins TRBV30 to TRBJ1-1; unclear D gene. CDR1 GTSNPN and CDR2 SVGIG come from the germline V gene (reference sequence). The CDR3 sequence is 14 residues long. The germline V and J ends were trimmed by 2 bases and 5 bases, with 15 bases remaining between them. In DNA form, the CDR3 reads TGTGCCTGGAGTCCAACCCCCTTGAGGACTGAAGCTTTCTTT. Protein sequence: CAWSPTPLRTEAFF.

The V gene is TRBV10-3, the J gene TRBJ1-2; 7 bases line up with TRBD1. CDR3 length equals 13 residues. Germline CDR1 reads ENHRY; CDR2 reads SYGVKD. V was clipped by 10 bases and J by 4 bases; unmatched bases: 9. CDR3 protein: CATFTGDSYGYTF. CDR3 DNA sequence: TGTGCCACGTTCACGGGGGACAGCTATGGCTACACCTTC.

The chain is built from TRBV6-1 and TRBJ2-1, with 11 bases that match TRBD2. Germline CDR1 reads MNHNS; CDR2 reads SASEGT. With 6 bases clipped from V and 5 bases from J, the junction kept 3 bases outside the gene matches. The CDR3 is 14 amino acids. Here the CDR3 reads CASRKLAGDNEQFF. The DNA of the CDR3 is TGTGCCAGCAGGAAACTAGCGGGGGACAATGAGCAGTTCTTC.

This clone was observed a handful of times. The chain carries TRBV2 and TRBJ2-2; D not resolved. The CDR3 totals 13 residues. V dropped 6 bases and J dropped 1 base, with 6 bases sitting between them. Germline V gene data show CDR1 as SNHLY and CDR2 as FYNNEI. CDR3 coding DNA: TGTGCCAGCAGCCCCGGGAACACCGGGGAGCTGTTTTTT. Protein product: CASSPGNTGELFF.

The CDR3 coding sequence is TGTGCCAGCAGTTCCCTAGGGGTCACGGAGGAAAAACTGTTTTTT. Its translation is CASSSLGVTEEKLFF. V and J are TRBV27 and TRBJ1-4; the D gene is possibly TRBD1 (5 bases). Trimming removed 4 bases from V and 8 bases from J, with 17 bases in between. The germline V gene has CDR1 MNHEY and CDR2 SMNVEV (reference sequence). The CDR3 length is 15 residues.

The V and J genes are TRBV18 and TRBJ2-1; a weak D match, TRBD1 (6 bases). V was cut by 1 base and J by 3 bases, with 7 bases left in between. The CDR3 length is 14 residues. Germline V gives CDR1 KGHSH, CDR2 LQKENI. The CDR3 nucleotides read TGTGCCAGCTCACCACTGGACAGCTACAATGAGCAGTTCTTC. As protein: CASSPLDSYNEQFF.

The chain combines TRBV5-4 with TRBJ1-2; 9 bases line up with TRBD1. The CDR3 length is 15 residues. In germline, CDR1 is SGHNT, CDR2 YYREEE (reference sequence). V was pared by 3 bases and J by 6 bases, with 9 bases of the junction left unmatched. In nucleotides, the CDR3 is TGTGCCAGCAGCTCGGACAGGGGCAGACTACATGGCTACACCTTC. The encoded protein is CASSSDRGRLHGYTF.

The chain joins TRBV18 to TRBJ1-3, with D perhaps TRBD1 (6 bases). Germline values: CDR1 KGHSH, CDR2 LQKENI. The CDR3 is made up of 16 amino acids. With 3 bases removed from V and 0 bases from J, the gap between germline ends came to 12 bases. Here the CDR3 DNA reads TGTGCCAGCTCACCGCTGGACAGCTACTCTGGAAACACCATATATTTT. Translated, it gives CASSPLDSYSGNTIYF.

The sample holds a few counts of this clone. The CDR3 loop is CASREDRYNEQFF. The CDR3 bases are TGCGCCAGCAGAGAAGACAGGTACAATGAGCAGTTCTTC. The chain joins TRBV10-1 to TRBJ2-1; perhaps TRBD1 as D (6 bases). The CDR3 sequence is 13 residues long. Trimming cost V 6 bases and J 4 bases, with 10 bases left between them. CDR1 is WNHNN, CDR2 SYGVQD, per germline (reference sequence).

This chain uses TRBV11-3 with TRBJ2-2; TRBD2 might be the D (6 bases). Trimming cost V 1 base and J 7 bases, with 19 bases left between them. The CDR3 contains 17 residues. Germline V gene sequence: CDR1 SGHNT, CDR2 YENEEA. This chain's CDR3 is CASSLVGGTDYVGELFF. As DNA, the CDR3 is TGTGCCAGCAGCTTAGTCGGGGGTACAGACTACGTCGGGGAGCTGTTTTTT.

The chain carries TRBV2 and TRBJ2-1; 9 bases are a match to TRBD1. Germline V lookup: CDR1 SNHLY, CDR2 FYNNEI. The CDR3 is made up of 15 amino acids. Trimming removed 5 bases from V and 0 bases from J; junction bases left unmatched: 2. The CDR3, as DNA: TGTGCCAGCAGTCGACAGGGGGGCTCCTACAATGAGCAGTTCTTC. This codes for CASSRQGGSYNEQFF. The full variable domain, its missing parts supplied by reference TRBV2 and TRBJ2-1, is EPEVTQTPSHQVTQMGQEVILRCVPISNHLYFYWYRQILGQKVEFLVSFYNNEISEKSEIFDDQFSVERPDGSNFTLKIRSTKLEDSAMYFCASSRQGGSYNEQFFGPGTRLTVL.

This clone came up once. The chain combines TRBV5-1 with TRBJ2-5; a weak D match, TRBD2 (6 bases). CDR1 is SGHRS and CDR2 is YFSETQ in the germline V gene. The CDR3 is 14 residues long. The ends were cut back, 6 bases at V and 0 bases at J, with 12 bases in the middle. CDR3 sequence: CASTRGLYQETQYF. As DNA, the CDR3 is TGCGCCAGCACGCGGGGACTCTACCAAGAGACCCAGTACTTC.

The chain uses TRBV5-8 and TRBJ2-1; maybe TRBD2 (5 bases). Germline V gene sequence: CDR1 SGHTS, CDR2 YDEGEE. Trimming took 1 base from V and 5 from J, leaving 10 bases between them. This CDR3 spans 14 amino acids. The chain's CDR3 is CASSLSLGNNEQFF. The CDR3 region has the DNA TGTGCCAGCAGCTTGTCACTAGGCAACAATGAGCAGTTCTTC.

V gene TRBV29-1 combines with J gene TRBJ1-5; the match to TRBD1 covers 8 bases. CDR3 size: 14 residues. In germline, CDR1 is SQVTM, CDR2 ANQGSEA. The V and J ends lost 4 bases and 3 bases, in that order; junction bases with no gene match: 5. The CDR3 nucleotides are TGCAGCGTTGGCGGGACAGGTTACAATCAGCCCCAGCATTTT. Its translation: CSVGGTGYNQPQHF.

J is TRBJ1-2 and V is TRBV7-8; a weak D match, TRBD1 (6 bases). The CDR3 has 14 amino acids. The germline gives CDR1 SGHVS, CDR2 FQNEAQ. Trimming shortened V by 5 bases and J by 5 bases, and 15 bases separated the two germline ends. The CDR3 bases are TGTGCCAGCAGCCGCACGGGACAACTGTATGGCTACACCTTC. This gives the protein CASSRTGQLYGYTF.

The chain combines TRBV6-5 with TRBJ2-3, with 8 bases identical to TRBD1. Germline-derived CDR1 and CDR2 are MNHEY and SVGAGI. The trim removed 7 bases at V and 0 bases at J, leaving 6 bases unmatched. The CDR3 has 15 residues. The CDR3 loop is CASTRTGKSTDTQYF. CDR3 bases: TGTGCCAGCACCCGGACAGGGAAAAGCACAGATACGCAGTATTTT.